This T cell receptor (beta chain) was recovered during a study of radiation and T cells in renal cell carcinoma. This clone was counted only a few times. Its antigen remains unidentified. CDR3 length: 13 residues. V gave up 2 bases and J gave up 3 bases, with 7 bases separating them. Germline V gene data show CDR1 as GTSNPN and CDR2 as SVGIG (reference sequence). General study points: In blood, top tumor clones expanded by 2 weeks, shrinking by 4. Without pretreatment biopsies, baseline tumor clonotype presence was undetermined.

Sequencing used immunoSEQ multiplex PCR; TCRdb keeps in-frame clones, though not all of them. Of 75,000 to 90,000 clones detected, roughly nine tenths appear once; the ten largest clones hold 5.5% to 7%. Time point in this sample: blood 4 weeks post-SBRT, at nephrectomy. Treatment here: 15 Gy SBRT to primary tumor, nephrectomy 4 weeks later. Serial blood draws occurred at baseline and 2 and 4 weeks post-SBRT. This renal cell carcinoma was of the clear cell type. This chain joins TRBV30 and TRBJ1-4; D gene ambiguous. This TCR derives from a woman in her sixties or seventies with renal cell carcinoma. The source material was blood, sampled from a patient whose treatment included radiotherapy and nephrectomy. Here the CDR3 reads CAWSLGPNEKLFF. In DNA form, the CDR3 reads TGTGCCTGGAGTTTGGGCCCTAATGAAAAACTGTTTTTT.